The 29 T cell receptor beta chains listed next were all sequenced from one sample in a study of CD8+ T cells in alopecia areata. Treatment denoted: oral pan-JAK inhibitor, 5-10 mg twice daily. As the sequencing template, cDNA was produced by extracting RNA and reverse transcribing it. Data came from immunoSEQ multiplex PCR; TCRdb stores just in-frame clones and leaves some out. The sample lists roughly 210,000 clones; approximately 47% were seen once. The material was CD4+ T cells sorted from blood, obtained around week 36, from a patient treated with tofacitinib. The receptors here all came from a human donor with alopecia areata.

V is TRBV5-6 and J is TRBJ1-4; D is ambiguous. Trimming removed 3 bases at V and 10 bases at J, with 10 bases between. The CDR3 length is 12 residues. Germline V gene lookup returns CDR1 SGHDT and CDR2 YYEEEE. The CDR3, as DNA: TGTGCCAGCAGCTCCCCCGACGGAAAACTGTTTTTT. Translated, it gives CASSSPDGKLFF.

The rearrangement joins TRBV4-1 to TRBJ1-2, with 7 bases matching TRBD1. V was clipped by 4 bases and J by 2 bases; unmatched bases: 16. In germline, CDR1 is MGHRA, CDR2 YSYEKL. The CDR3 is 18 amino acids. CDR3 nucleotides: TGCGCCAGCAGCCGATCTACGTCCGGGACAGAGGGAAACTATGGCTACACCTTC. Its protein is CASSRSTSGTEGNYGYTF.

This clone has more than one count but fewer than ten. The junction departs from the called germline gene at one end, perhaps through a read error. CDR3 region: CARRRDREQFF. The CDR3 DNA reads TGTGCCCGGAGGAGGGATAGGGAGCAGTTCTTC. The chain links TRBV30 to TRBJ2-1, with D perhaps TRBD2 (6 bases). The CDR3 runs 11 residues. Germline CDR1 and CDR2: GTSNPN and SVGIG (reference sequence).

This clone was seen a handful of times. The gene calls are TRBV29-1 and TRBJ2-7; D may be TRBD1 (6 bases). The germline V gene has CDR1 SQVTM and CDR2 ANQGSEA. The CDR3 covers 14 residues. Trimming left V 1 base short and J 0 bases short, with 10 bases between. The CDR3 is CSVEGRGSSYEQYF. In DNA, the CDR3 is TGCAGCGTTGAAGGCAGGGGCAGCTCCTACGAGCAGTACTTC.

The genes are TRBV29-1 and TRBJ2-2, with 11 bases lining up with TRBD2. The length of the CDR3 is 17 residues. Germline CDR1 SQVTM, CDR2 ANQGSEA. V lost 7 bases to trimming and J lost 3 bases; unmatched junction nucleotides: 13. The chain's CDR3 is CSATNRASGGYTGELFF. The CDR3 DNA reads TGCAGCGCGACAAATAGAGCTAGCGGGGGGTACACCGGGGAGCTGTTTTTT.

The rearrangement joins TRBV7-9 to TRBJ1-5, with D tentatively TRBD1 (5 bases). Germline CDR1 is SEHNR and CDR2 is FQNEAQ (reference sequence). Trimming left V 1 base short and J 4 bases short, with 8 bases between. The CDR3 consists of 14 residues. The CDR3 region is CASSLETVNQPQHF. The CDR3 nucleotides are TGTGCCAGCAGCTTAGAGACAGTAAATCAGCCCCAGCATTTT.

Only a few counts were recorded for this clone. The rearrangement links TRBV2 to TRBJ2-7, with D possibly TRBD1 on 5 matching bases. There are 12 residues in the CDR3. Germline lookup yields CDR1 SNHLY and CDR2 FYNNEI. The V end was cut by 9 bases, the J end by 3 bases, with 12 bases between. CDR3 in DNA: TGTGCCAGTGATACAGGTCTCTACGAGCAGTACTTC. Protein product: CASDTGLYEQYF.

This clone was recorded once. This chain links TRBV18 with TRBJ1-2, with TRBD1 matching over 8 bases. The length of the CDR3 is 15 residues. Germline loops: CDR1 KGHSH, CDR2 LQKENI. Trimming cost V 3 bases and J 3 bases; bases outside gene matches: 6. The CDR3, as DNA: TGTGCCAGCTCACCTCAGCAGACAGGGGACTATGGCTACACCTTC. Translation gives CASSPQQTGDYGYTF.

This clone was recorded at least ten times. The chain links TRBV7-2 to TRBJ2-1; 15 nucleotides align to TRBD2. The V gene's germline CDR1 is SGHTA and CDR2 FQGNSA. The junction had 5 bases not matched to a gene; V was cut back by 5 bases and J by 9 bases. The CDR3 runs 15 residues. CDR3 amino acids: CASSRTSGREGEQFF. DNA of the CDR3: TGTGCCAGCAGCCGGACTAGCGGGAGGGAAGGTGAGCAGTTCTTC.

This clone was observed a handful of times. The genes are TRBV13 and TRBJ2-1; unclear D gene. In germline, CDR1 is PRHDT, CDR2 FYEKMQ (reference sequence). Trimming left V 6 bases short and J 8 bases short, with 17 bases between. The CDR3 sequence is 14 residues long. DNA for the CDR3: TGTGCCAGCAGGCCTCGGATGGGGTCCGATGAGCAGTTCTTC. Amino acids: CASRPRMGSDEQFF.

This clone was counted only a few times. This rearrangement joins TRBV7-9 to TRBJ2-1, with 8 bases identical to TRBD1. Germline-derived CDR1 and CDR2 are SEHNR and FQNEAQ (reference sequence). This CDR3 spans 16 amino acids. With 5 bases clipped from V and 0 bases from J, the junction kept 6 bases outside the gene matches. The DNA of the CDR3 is TGTGCCAGCAGCCCAGGGGGCTTGGGCTCCTACAATGAGCAGTTCTTC. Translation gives CASSPGGLGSYNEQFF.

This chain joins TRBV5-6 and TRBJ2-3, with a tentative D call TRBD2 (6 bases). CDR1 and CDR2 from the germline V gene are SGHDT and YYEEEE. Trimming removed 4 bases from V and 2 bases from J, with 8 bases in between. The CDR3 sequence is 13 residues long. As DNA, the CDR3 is TGTGCCAGCAGCCGGCGGGACACAGATACGCAGTATTTT. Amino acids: CASSRRDTDTQYF.

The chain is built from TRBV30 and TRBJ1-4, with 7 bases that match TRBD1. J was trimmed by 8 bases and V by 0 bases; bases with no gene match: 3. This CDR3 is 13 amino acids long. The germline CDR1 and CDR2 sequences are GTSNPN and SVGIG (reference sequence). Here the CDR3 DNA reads TGTGCCTGGAGTGTACAACAGGGGGAAAAACTGTTTTTT. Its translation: CAWSVQQGEKLFF.

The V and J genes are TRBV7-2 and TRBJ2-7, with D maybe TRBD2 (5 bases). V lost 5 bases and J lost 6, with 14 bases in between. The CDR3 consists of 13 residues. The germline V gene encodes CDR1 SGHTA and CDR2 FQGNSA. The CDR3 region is CASSPFGGSEQYF. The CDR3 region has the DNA TGTGCCAGCAGCCCGTTCGGAGGAAGCGAGCAGTACTTC. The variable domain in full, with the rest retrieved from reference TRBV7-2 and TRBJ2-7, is GAGVSQSPSNKVTEKGKDVELRCDPISGHTALYWYRQSLGQGLEFLIYFQGNSAPDKSGLPSDRFSAERTGGSVSTLTIQRTQQEDSAVYLCASSPFGGSEQYFGPGTRLTVT.

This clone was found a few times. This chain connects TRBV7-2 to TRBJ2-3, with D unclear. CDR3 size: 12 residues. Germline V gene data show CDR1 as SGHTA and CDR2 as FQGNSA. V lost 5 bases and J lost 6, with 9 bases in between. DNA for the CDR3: TGTGCCAGCAGCCCCCTGAGGGATACGCAGTATTTT. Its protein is CASSPLRDTQYF.

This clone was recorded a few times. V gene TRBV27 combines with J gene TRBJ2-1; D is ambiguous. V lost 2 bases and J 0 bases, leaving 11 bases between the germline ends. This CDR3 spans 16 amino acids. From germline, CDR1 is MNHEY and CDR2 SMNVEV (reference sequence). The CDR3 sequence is CASSLALQASYNEQFF. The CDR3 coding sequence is TGTGCCAGCAGTTTAGCTCTCCAAGCCTCCTACAATGAGCAGTTCTTC.

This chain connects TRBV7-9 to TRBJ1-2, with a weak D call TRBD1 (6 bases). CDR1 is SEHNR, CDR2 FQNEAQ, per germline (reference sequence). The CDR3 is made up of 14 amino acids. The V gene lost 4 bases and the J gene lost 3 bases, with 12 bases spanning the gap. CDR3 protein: CASSSRRGDYGYTF. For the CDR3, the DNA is TGTGCCAGCAGCTCCAGAAGGGGGGACTATGGCTACACCTTC.

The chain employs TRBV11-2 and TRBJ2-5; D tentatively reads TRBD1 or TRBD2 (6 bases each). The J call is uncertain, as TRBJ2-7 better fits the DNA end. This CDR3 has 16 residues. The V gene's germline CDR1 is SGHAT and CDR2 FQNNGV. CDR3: CASERGETRSSYEQYF. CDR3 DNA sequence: TGTGCCAGCGAAAGGGGGGAAACCAGGAGCTCCTACGAGCAGTACTTC.

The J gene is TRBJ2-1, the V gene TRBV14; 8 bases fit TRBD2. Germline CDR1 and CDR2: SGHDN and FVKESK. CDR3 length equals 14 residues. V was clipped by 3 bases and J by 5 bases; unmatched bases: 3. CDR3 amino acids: CASSQISGDNEQFF. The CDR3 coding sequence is TGTGCCAGCAGCCAGATTAGCGGGGACAATGAGCAGTTCTTC.

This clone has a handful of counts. CDR3 DNA: TGTGCCTGGAACCGGCTAGCGGGAGGGCCGGGCAATGAGCAGTTCTTC. Translation gives CAWNRLAGGPGNEQFF. V gene TRBV30 combines with J gene TRBJ2-1; 12 nucleotides line up with TRBD2. Looked up from germline, CDR1 is GTSNPN and CDR2 is SVGIG (reference sequence). The CDR3 consists of 16 residues. After removal of 4 bases from V and 6 bases from J, the junction contained 10 bases not matched to a gene.

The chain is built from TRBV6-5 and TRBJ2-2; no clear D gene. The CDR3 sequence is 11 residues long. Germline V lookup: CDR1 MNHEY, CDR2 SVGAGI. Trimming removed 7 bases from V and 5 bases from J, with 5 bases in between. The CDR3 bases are TGTGCCAGCATGGGGACCGGGGAGCTGTTTTTT. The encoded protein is CASMGTGELFF.

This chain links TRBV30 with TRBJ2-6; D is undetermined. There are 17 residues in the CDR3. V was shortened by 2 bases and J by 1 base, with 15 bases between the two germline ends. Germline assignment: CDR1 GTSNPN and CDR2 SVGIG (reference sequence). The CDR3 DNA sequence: TGTGCCTGGAGTTTGGGTCTCCGGGTGTCTGGGGCCAACGTCCTGACTTTC. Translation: CAWSLGLRVSGANVLTF.

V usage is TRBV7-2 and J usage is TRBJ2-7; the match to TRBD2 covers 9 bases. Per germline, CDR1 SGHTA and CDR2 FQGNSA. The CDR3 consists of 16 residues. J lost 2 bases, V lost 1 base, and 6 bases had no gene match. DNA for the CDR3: TGTGCCAGCAGCTTAGGTCTAGCGGGATCAACCTACGAGCAGTACTTC. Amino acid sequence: CASSLGLAGSTYEQYF.

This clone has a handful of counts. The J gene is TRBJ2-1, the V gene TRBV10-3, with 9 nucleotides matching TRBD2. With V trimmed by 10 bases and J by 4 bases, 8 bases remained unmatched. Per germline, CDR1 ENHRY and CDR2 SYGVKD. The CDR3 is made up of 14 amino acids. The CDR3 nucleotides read TGTGCCACCATCAGCGGGAGGCAATACAATGAGCAGTTCTTC. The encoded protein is CATISGRQYNEQFF.

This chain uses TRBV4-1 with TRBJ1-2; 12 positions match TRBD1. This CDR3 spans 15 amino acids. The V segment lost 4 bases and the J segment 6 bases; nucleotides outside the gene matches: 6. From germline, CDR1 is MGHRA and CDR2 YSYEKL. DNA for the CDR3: TGCGCCAGCAGCCGAAGGGGACAGGGGGCCGATGGCTACACCTTC. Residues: CASSRRGQGADGYTF.

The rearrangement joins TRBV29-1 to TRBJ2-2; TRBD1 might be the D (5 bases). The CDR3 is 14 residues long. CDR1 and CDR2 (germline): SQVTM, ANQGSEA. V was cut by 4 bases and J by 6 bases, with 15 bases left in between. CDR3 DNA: TGCAGCGTTGCTCGCCCAGGGTCGGCCGGGGAGCTGTTTTTT. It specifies CSVARPGSAGELFF.

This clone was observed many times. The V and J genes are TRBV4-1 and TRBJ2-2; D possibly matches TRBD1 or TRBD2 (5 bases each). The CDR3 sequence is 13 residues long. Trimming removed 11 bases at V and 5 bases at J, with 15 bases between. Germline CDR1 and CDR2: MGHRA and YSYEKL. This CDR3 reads CASRARETGELFF. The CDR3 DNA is TGCGCCTCACGCGCCAGGGAGACCGGGGAGCTGTTTTTT.

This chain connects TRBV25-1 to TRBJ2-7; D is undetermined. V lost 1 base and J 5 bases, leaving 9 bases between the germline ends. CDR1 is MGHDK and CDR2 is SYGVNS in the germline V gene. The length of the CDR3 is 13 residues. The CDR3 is CASSEFEVHEQYF. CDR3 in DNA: TGTGCCAGCAGTGAATTTGAAGTCCACGAGCAGTACTTC.

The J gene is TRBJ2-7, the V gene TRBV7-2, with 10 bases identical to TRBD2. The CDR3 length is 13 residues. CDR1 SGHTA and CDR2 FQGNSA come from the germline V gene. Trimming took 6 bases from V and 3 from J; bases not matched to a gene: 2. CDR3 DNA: TGTGCCAGCAGTACTAGCGGGGACTACGAGCAGTACTTC. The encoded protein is CASSTSGDYEQYF.